This paragraph covers one TCR beta chain sequence. Its specificity is not known. The data belong to a study of T cell responses to AZD1222 COVID-19 vaccine. This CDR3 spans 14 amino acids. J lost 7 bases, V lost 6 bases, and 7 bases had no gene match. The germline gives CDR1 MNHEY, CDR2 SVGAGI. Whole-study results and caveats: Donors were mostly white British, more females; clonal diversity possibly underestimated.

TCRdb's table, derived via immunoSEQ multiplex PCR, lists solely in-frame clones and lacks some. The sample shows 150,000 or so clones, about 90% of them seen only once. V usage is TRBV6-5 and J usage is TRBJ1-4, with TRBD1 matching over 8 bases. Sequences were derived from peripheral blood, sampled on day 0 of AZD1222 vaccination. This clonotype was obtained from an adult in good health. CDR3 sequence (DNA): TGTGCCAGCAGGACCGGGACAGGACGTGAAAAACTGTTTTTT. It yields the protein CASRTGTGREKLFF.